Listed here are 31 T cell receptor beta chains from one sample, sequenced in a study of blood T cell repertoires in COVID-19. TCRdb's table, derived via immunoSEQ multiplex PCR, lists solely in-frame clones and lacks some. The sample gives roughly 200,000 clones, around 94% of which show up once; around 0.8% is in the top ten. The sequenced material came from peripheral blood. Receptors originate from a man aged 25 to 40 with COVID-19, enrolled during active disease.

V is TRBV6-5 and J is TRBJ1-2; D might be TRBD1 (6 bases). CDR3 length equals 13 residues. Germline V CDR1 and CDR2: MNHEY, SVGAGI. Trimming shortened V by 10 bases and J by 4 bases, and 16 bases separated the two germline ends. CDR3 nucleotides: TGTGCCATCTCTGGTGGGGGCGGCTATGGCTACACCTTC. Translated, it gives CAISGGGGYGYTF.

The chain employs TRBV5-1 and TRBJ1-1, with a tentative D call TRBD1 (6 bases). Trimming shortened V by 1 base and J by 1 base, and 11 bases separated the two germline ends. The CDR3 consists of 15 residues. Germline V gives CDR1 SGHRS, CDR2 YFSETQ. The CDR3 DNA reads as TGCGCCAGCAGCTTGACAGGGAGCTCGAACACTGAAGCTTTCTTT. As protein: CASSLTGSSNTEAFF.

The chain joins TRBV5-4 to TRBJ2-7; 12 bases match TRBD1. Germline V CDR1 and CDR2: SGHNT, YYREEE (reference sequence). With V trimmed by 4 bases and J by 9 bases, 8 bases remained unmatched. The CDR3 is 14 amino acids. Here the CDR3 reads CASSIRDRGPVQYF. In DNA, the CDR3 is TGTGCCAGCAGCATCCGGGACAGGGGGCCCGTGCAGTACTTC.

The chain has TRBV5-1 and TRBJ1-1; 7 bases align to TRBD1. V shed 5 bases, J shed 5 bases, and the junction held 9 bases outside the gene matches. The CDR3 spans 14 residues. From germline, CDR1 is SGHRS and CDR2 YFSETQ. CDR3 DNA sequence: TGCGCCAGCAGGAAAGAACAGGGGATGACTGAAGCTTTCTTT. As protein: CASRKEQGMTEAFF.

CDR3 protein: CASSLGVAGGPYEQYF. For the CDR3, the DNA is TGCGCCAGCAGCTTGGGAGTAGCGGGGGGGCCCTACGAGCAGTACTTC. This rearrangement joins TRBV5-1 to TRBJ2-7; 11 nucleotides line up with TRBD2. The V and J ends lost 0 bases and 2 bases, in that order; junction bases with no gene match: 4. This CDR3 contains 16 residues. CDR1 SGHRS and CDR2 YFSETQ come from the germline V gene.

The V gene is TRBV6-1, the J gene TRBJ2-2; no clear D gene. V gave up 1 base and J gave up 2 bases, with 5 bases separating them. This CDR3 is built from 14 residues. CDR1 is MNHNS, CDR2 SASEGT, per germline. The CDR3 sequence is CASSEGRNTGELFF. The CDR3, as DNA: TGTGCCAGCAGTGAAGGTAGAAACACCGGGGAGCTGTTTTTT.

The V gene is TRBV27, the J gene TRBJ2-5, with 12 bases matching TRBD1. The CDR3 spans 15 residues. The V gene's germline CDR1 is MNHEY and CDR2 SMNVEV (reference sequence). J gave up 4 bases and V 6 bases, and 6 bases lay outside the gene matches. CDR3 DNA sequence: TGTGCCAGCAGCCGGGGACAGGGGGCGGGAGAGACCCAGTACTTC. This sequence encodes CASSRGQGAGETQYF.

This clone was seen only once. The chain links TRBV5-6 to TRBJ2-7, with TRBD2 identical over 9 bases. The CDR3 loop spans 14 amino acids. The J segment lost 3 bases and the V segment lost 0 bases, leaving 1 base of the junction unmatched. From germline, CDR1 is SGHDT and CDR2 YYEEEE. In DNA, the CDR3 is TGTGCCAGCAGCTTGGGACTAGCGGACTACGAGCAGTACTTC. Its translation is CASSLGLADYEQYF.

In this sample, this clone turned up once. The DNA for the CDR3 is TGTGCCAGCAGCCAACAGGGGGCTTGGTATACTGAAGCTTTCTTT. Protein product: CASSQQGAWYTEAFF. The rearrangement uses TRBV14 and TRBJ1-1; 8 bases match TRBD1. CDR3 length: 15 residues. Germline CDR1 is SGHDN and CDR2 is FVKESK. V lost 2 bases, J lost 5 bases, and 7 bases stayed unmatched. Looking up the rest from reference TRBV14 and TRBJ1-1 gives the full variable domain: EAGVTQFPSHSVIEKGQTVTLRCDPISGHDNLYWYRRVMGKEIKFLLHFVKESKQDESGMPNNRFLAERTGGTYSTLKVQPAELEDSGVYFCASSQQGAWYTEAFFGQGTRLTVV.

The chain uses TRBV6-1 and TRBJ1-5; D may be TRBD1 (6 bases). The CDR3 spans 13 residues. V was pared by 3 bases and J by 5 bases, with 8 bases between. CDR1 is MNHNS, CDR2 SASEGT, per germline. CDR3 sequence: CASSDAGDQPQHF. CDR3 DNA: TGTGCCAGCAGTGACGCAGGGGATCAGCCCCAGCATTTT.

The V call is TRBV11-2, the J call TRBJ2-7; a possible D gene is TRBD2 (6 bases). Germline CDR1 reads SGHAT; CDR2 reads FQNNGV. This CDR3 comprises 16 residues. The V gene lost 1 base and the J gene lost 0 bases, with 13 bases spanning the gap. CDR3 sequence reads: CASSLGPSVSSYEQYF. In nucleotides, the CDR3 is TGTGCCAGCAGCTTAGGCCCTAGCGTCAGCTCCTACGAGCAGTACTTC.

The genes are TRBV7-9 and TRBJ1-2; no definite D call. The CDR3 extends over 12 amino acids. Trimming pared 8 bases from V and 4 bases from J, leaving 11 bases between. The V gene's germline CDR1 is SEHNR and CDR2 FQNEAQ (reference sequence). CDR3 sequence: CASGEGVYGYTF. The DNA of the CDR3 is TGTGCCAGCGGGGAGGGCGTCTATGGCTACACCTTC.

J is TRBJ2-2 and V is TRBV2, with 7 bases that match TRBD1. CDR3 length equals 14 residues. With 5 bases clipped from V and 6 bases from J, the junction kept 6 bases outside the gene matches. Germline CDR1 and CDR2: SNHLY and FYNNEI. CDR3 protein: CASSRTGAAGELFF. CDR3 DNA sequence: TGTGCCAGCAGTCGGACAGGTGCCGCCGGGGAGCTGTTTTTT.

The rearrangement uses TRBV11-2 and TRBJ1-2, with D possibly TRBD1 on 5 matching bases. Germline CDR1 and CDR2: SGHAT and FQNNGV. The CDR3 spans 13 residues. With 5 bases removed from V and 7 bases from J, the gap between germline ends came to 14 bases. CDR3 nucleotide sequence: TGTGCCAGCAGCACATGGGGGGGGTCTGGCTACACCTTC. It codes for CASSTWGGSGYTF.

V and J are TRBV2 and TRBJ2-1, with 9 bases lining up with TRBD2. This CDR3 spans 14 amino acids. Germline CDR1 reads SNHLY; CDR2 reads FYNNEI. Trimming cost V 7 bases and J 8 bases; bases outside gene matches: 9. This CDR3 is CASIRASGDDEQFF. CDR3 bases: TGTGCCAGCATACGGGCTAGCGGGGACGATGAGCAGTTCTTC.

The chain employs TRBV19 and TRBJ1-2, with TRBD1 matching over 9 bases. The CDR3 runs 16 residues. V lost 1 base to trimming and J lost 2 bases; unmatched junction nucleotides: 5. In germline, CDR1 is LNHDA, CDR2 SQIVND (reference sequence). CDR3 sequence: CASSIGTGGENYGYTF. The CDR3 DNA reads TGTGCCAGTAGTATAGGCACAGGGGGCGAAAACTATGGCTACACCTTC.

The chain recombines TRBV12-5 with TRBJ1-1, with D perhaps matching TRBD1 (5 bases). Trimming took 2 bases from V and 10 from J, leaving 11 bases between them. The CDR3 has 12 amino acids. Germline loops: CDR1 LGHNT, CDR2 FRNRAP. This chain's CDR3 is CASGLFAGGAFF. CDR3 sequence (DNA): TGTGCTAGTGGTTTGTTCGCGGGGGGAGCTTTCTTT.

The chain links TRBV9 to TRBJ1-1, with 12 bases identical to TRBD1. J lost 0 bases, V lost 2 bases, and 2 bases had no gene match. Germline assignment: CDR1 SGDLS and CDR2 YYNGEE. The CDR3 runs 16 residues. CDR3 coding DNA: TGTGCCAGCAGCGTCGGGACAGGGGGCGTGAACACTGAAGCTTTCTTT. This gives the protein CASSVGTGGVNTEAFF.

The chain joins TRBV10-3 to TRBJ2-3; D is perhaps TRBD1 (6 bases). Germline-derived CDR1 and CDR2 are ENHRY and SYGVKD. Trimming left V 8 bases short and J 6 bases short, with 15 bases between. There are 13 residues in the CDR3. As DNA, the CDR3 is TGTGCCATCGCCCCAGGGGCCGAGGATACGCAGTATTTT. It is translated as CAIAPGAEDTQYF.

The V and J genes are TRBV6-1 and TRBJ2-3; 12 bases match TRBD2. Germline V gene lookup returns CDR1 MNHNS and CDR2 SASEGT. The J segment lost 7 bases and the V segment lost 4 bases, leaving 12 bases of the junction unmatched. The CDR3 sequence is 17 residues long. As DNA, the CDR3 is TGTGCCAGCAGTGGTCGACTAGCGGGGGCGGGCCCCTATACGCAGTATTTT. Protein: CASSGRLAGAGPYTQYF.

The chain employs TRBV5-6 and TRBJ1-5, with 10 bases aligning to TRBD1. Losses at the gene ends were 4 bases for V and 2 bases for J; bases not matched to a gene: 12. CDR1 SGHDT and CDR2 YYEEEE come from the germline V gene. The CDR3 loop spans 18 amino acids. CDR3 sequence: CASSKGYGDRGGNQPQHF. The CDR3 DNA reads as TGTGCCAGCAGCAAAGGGTATGGGGACAGGGGAGGCAATCAGCCCCAGCATTTT.

The chain links TRBV7-9 to TRBJ1-1; 7 bases fit TRBD1. CDR1 is SEHNR and CDR2 is FQNEAQ in the germline V gene (reference sequence). The trim removed 5 bases at V and 6 bases at J, leaving 12 bases unmatched. CDR3 length equals 15 residues. The CDR3 nucleotides read TGTGCCAGCAGCGAATTACAGGGGTTTAGGGCTGAAGCTTTCTTT. Its translation is CASSELQGFRAEAFF. Looking up the rest from reference TRBV7-9 and TRBJ1-1 gives the full variable domain: DTGVSQNPRHKITKRGQNVTFRCDPISEHNRLYWYRQTLGQGPEFLTYFQNEAQLEKSRLLSDRFSAERPKGSFSTLEIQRTEQGDSAMYLCASSELQGFRAEAFFGQGTRLTVV.

This clone was counted only a few times. The chain has TRBV9 and TRBJ1-1; 7 nucleotides align to TRBD1. This CDR3 has 15 amino acids. Germline assignment: CDR1 SGDLS and CDR2 YYNGEE. J lost 2 bases, V lost 1 base, and 5 bases had no gene match. The CDR3: CASSVQGGINTEAFF. The CDR3 DNA sequence: TGTGCCAGCAGCGTACAAGGGGGCATAAACACTGAAGCTTTCTTT.

V and J are TRBV11-2 and TRBJ1-6; TRBD1 might be the D (5 bases). In germline, CDR1 is SGHAT, CDR2 FQNNGV. The CDR3 extends over 14 amino acids. V lost 1 base to trimming and J lost 13 bases, with 14 bases between them. The CDR3 sequence is CASSLASPGGPLHF. CDR3 nucleotides: TGTGCCAGCAGCTTAGCTTCCCCCGGGGGTCCCCTCCACTTT.

This clone was seen once. The rearrangement links TRBV2 to TRBJ1-5, with 9 bases aligning to TRBD1. Germline assignment: CDR1 SNHLY and CDR2 FYNNEI. This CDR3 contains 16 residues. Trimming took 6 bases from V and 2 from J; bases not matched to a gene: 8. The CDR3 DNA is TGTGCCAGCAGGGGACAGGGAGGATTGGGCAATCAGCCCCAGCATTTT. This encodes CASRGQGGLGNQPQHF.

This clone was detected once. The CDR3 protein is CASSQEGTGGEKLFF. CDR3 DNA: TGCGCCAGCAGCCAGGAAGGGACAGGGGGAGAAAAACTGTTTTTT. The gene calls are TRBV5-1 and TRBJ1-4, with TRBD1 identical over 11 bases. Germline CDR1 reads SGHRS; CDR2 reads YFSETQ. This CDR3 is built from 15 residues. V gave up 4 bases and J gave up 8 bases; unmatched junction bases: 7.

The chain combines TRBV4-1 with TRBJ1-2; 10 nucleotides agree with TRBD1. CDR1 is MGHRA and CDR2 is YSYEKL in the germline V gene. V lost 2 bases and J lost 8; bases outside the gene matches: 5. This CDR3 is built from 14 residues. CDR3 DNA: TGCGCCAGCAGCCAACCCGGGACAGGGGCGGGCTACACCTTC. Its protein product is CASSQPGTGAGYTF.

This rearrangement joins TRBV23-1 to TRBJ2-2; TRBD2 aligns across 11 bases. TRBV23-1 is an ORF, with its function uncertain. This CDR3 comprises 17 residues. V was clipped by 1 base and J by 5 bases; unmatched bases: 6. CDR3 in amino acids: CASSQLTSGEDTGELFF. The CDR3, as DNA: TGCGCCAGCAGTCAATTGACTAGCGGGGAAGATACCGGGGAGCTGTTTTTT.

This sequence joins TRBV19 and TRBJ1-2; 12 bases line up with TRBD1. With 5 bases clipped from V and 4 bases from J, the junction kept 5 bases outside the gene matches. In germline, CDR1 is LNHDA, CDR2 SQIVND (reference sequence). The CDR3 extends over 15 amino acids. The CDR3 nucleotides are TGTGCCAGTAGTCGGGACAGGGGGCTTTCCTATGGCTACACCTTC. Translating it yields CASSRDRGLSYGYTF.

The chain recombines TRBV7-2 with TRBJ1-4; tentatively, D is TRBD1 (5 bases). V dropped 5 bases and J dropped 3 bases, with 16 bases sitting between them. CDR3 length: 16 amino acids. Per germline, CDR1 SGHTA and CDR2 FQGNSA. CDR3 residues: CASSPLQGRANEKLFF. The CDR3 DNA reads as TGTGCCAGCAGCCCCCTCCAGGGTAGGGCTAATGAAAAACTGTTTTTT.

The chain couples TRBV7-2 to TRBJ2-5; D possibly corresponds to TRBD2 (5 bases). The CDR3 spans 15 residues. V lost 0 bases, J lost 5 bases, and 13 bases lay in between. Germline values: CDR1 SGHTA, CDR2 FQGNSA. The CDR3 region is CASSLARLAVETQYF. The CDR3 DNA reads TGTGCCAGCAGCTTAGCGCGGCTAGCCGTGGAGACCCAGTACTTC.